The TCR beta chain described here comes from a study of T cell responses to AZD1222 COVID-19 vaccine. Regarding this clone: Its antigen remains unknown.

TCRdb's table, derived via immunoSEQ multiplex PCR, lists solely in-frame clones and lacks some. Among around 140,000 clones listed, around 93% were seen once. General observations from the study: Recipients of AZD1222 seropositive at baseline numbered only 5 or 6. Once two AZD1222 doses were given, Spike-specific TCR breadth and depth went up.

The CDR3 has 18 amino acids. Germline assignment: CDR1 SGHKS and CDR2 YYEKEE (reference sequence). Trimming stripped 4 bases from V and 2 bases from J, with 22 bases between. The J gene is TRBJ1-3, the V gene TRBV5-5; D ambiguous. The source material was peripheral blood, sampled 28 days after the second AZD1222 dose. This sequence was found in an adult who received the AZD1222 COVID-19 vaccine. The CDR3 bases are TGTGCCAGCAGCCTCCGCGGGGATACCGACTATGCTGGAAACACCATATATTTT. It specifies CASSLRGDTDYAGNTIYF.